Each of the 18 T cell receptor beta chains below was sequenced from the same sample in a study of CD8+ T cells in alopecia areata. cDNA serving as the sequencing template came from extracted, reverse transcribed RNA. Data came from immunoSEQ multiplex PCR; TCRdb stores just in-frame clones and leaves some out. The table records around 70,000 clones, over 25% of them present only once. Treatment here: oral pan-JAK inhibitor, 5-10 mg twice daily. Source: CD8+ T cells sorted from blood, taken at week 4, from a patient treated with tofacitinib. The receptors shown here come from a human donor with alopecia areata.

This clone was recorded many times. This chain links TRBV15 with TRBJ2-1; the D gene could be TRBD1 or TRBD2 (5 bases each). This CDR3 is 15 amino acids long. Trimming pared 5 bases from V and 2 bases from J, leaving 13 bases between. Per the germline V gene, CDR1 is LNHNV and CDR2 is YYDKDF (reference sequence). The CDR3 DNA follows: TGTGCCACCAGCGTCCGGGACCGACCCTACAATGAGCAGTTCTTC. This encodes CATSVRDRPYNEQFF.

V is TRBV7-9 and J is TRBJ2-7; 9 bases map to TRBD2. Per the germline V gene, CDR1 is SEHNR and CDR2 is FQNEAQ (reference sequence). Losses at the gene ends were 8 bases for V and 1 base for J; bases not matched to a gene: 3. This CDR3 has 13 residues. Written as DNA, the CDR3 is TGTGCCAGCGGCGGGAGGGAGTCCTACGAGCAGTACTTC. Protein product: CASGGRESYEQYF.

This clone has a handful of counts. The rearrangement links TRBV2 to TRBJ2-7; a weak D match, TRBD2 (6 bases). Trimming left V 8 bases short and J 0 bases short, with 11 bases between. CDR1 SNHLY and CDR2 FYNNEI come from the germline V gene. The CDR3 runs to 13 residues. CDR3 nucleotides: TGTGCCAGCGGGAGGAGGGCCTCCTACGAGCAGTACTTC. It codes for CASGRRASYEQYF.

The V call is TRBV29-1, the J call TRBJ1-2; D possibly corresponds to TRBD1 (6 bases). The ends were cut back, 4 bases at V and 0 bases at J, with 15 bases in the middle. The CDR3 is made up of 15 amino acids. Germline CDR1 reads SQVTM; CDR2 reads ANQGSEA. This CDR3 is CSVGGVRGTNYGYTF. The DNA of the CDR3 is TGCAGCGTTGGAGGGGTCAGGGGCACTAACTATGGCTACACCTTC.

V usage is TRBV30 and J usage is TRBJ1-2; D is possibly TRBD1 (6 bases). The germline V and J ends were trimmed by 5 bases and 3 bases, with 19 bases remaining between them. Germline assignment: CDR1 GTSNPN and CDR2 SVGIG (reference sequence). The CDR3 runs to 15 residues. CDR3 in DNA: TGTGCCTGGGGCCCTAGGGGGGCTCGTGACTATGGCTACACCTTC. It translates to CAWGPRGARDYGYTF.

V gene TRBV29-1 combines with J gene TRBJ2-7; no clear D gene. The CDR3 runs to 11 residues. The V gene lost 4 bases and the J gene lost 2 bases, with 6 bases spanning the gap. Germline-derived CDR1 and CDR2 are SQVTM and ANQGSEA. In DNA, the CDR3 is TGCAGCGTTGGGTCCCCCTACGAGCAGTACTTC. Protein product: CSVGSPYEQYF.

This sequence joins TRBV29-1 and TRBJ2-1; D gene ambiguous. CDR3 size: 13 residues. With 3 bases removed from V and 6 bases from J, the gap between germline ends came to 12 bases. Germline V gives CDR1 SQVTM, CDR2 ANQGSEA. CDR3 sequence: CSVDSAAVNEQFF. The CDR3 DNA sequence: TGCAGCGTTGATTCGGCAGCTGTCAATGAGCAGTTCTTC.

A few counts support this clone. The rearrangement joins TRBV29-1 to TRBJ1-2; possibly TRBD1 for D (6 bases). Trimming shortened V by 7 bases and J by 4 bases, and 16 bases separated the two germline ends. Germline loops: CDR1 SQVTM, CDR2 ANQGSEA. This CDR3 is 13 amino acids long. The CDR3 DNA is TGCAGCGGCGCGGGGGGGGCCAGCTATGGCTACACCTTC. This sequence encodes CSGAGGASYGYTF.

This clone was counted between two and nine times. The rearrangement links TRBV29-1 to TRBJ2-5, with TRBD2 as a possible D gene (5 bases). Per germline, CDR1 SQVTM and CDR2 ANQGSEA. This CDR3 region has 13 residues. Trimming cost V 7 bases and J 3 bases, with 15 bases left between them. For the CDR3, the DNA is TGCAGCGCCCGCAGCGGCTCAGAAGAGACCCAGTACTTC. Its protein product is CSARSGSEETQYF.

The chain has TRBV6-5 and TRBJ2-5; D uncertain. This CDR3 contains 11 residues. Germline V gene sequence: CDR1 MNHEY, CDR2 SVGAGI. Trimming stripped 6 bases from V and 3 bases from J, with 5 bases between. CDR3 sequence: CASSKKETQYF. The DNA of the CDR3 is TGTGCCAGCAGCAAGAAAGAGACCCAGTACTTC.

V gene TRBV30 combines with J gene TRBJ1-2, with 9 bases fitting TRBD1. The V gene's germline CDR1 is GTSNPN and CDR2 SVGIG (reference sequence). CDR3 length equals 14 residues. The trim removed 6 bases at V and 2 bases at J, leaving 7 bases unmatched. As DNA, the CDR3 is TGTGCCTGCCTGGGACAGGGACGAAACTATGGCTACACCTTC. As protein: CACLGQGRNYGYTF. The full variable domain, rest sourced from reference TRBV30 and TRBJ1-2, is SQTIHQWPATLVQPVGSPLSLECTVEGTSNPNLYWYRQAAGRGLQLLFYSVGIGQISSEVPQNLSASRPQDRQFILSSKKLLLSDSGFYLCACLGQGRNYGYTFGSGTRLTVV.

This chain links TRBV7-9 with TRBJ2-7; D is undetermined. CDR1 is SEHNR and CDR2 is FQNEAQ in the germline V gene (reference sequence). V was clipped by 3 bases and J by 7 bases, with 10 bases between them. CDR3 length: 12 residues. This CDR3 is CASSLNLHEQYF. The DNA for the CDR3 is TGTGCCAGCAGCTTGAACCTTCATGAGCAGTACTTC.

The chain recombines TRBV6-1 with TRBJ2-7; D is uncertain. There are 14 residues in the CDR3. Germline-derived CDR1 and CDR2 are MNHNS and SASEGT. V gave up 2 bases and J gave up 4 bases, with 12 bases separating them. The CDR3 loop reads CASSELVSWYEQYF. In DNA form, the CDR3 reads TGTGCCAGCAGTGAATTAGTTTCTTGGTACGAGCAGTACTTC.

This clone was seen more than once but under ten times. CDR3 region: CASSSLGAHNEQFF. The CDR3 region has the DNA TGTGCCAGTAGTTCCCTCGGGGCCCACAATGAGCAGTTCTTC. The rearrangement joins TRBV19 to TRBJ2-1; D might be TRBD1 or TRBD2, each matching 5 bases. Trimming shortened V by 5 bases and J by 5 bases, and 13 bases separated the two germline ends. Germline V lookup: CDR1 LNHDA, CDR2 SQIVND (reference sequence). This CDR3 is built from 14 residues.

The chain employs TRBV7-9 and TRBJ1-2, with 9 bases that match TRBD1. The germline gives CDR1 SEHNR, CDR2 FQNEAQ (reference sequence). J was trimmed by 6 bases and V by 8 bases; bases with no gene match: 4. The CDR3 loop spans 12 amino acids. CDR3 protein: CASGQGWHGYTF. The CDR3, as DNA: TGTGCCAGCGGACAGGGGTGGCATGGCTACACCTTC.

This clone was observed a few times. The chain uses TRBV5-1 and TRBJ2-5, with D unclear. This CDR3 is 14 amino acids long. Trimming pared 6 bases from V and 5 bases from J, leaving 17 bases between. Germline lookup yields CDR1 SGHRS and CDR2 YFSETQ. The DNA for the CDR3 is TGCGCCAGCACCCCGGACGATTTCGGGGAGACCCAGTACTTC. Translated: CASTPDDFGETQYF.

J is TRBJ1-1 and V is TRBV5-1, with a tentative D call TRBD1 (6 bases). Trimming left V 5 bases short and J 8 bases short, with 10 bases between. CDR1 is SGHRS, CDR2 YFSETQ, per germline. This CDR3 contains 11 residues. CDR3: CASRQGPEAFF. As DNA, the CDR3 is TGCGCCAGCAGACAGGGACCCGAAGCTTTCTTT.

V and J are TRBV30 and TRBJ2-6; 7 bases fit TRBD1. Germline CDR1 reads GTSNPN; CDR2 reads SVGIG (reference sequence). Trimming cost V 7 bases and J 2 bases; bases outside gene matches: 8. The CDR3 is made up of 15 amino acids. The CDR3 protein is CASGPGGTGANVLTF. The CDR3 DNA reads TGTGCCTCCGGACCAGGGGGTACTGGGGCCAACGTCCTGACTTTC.